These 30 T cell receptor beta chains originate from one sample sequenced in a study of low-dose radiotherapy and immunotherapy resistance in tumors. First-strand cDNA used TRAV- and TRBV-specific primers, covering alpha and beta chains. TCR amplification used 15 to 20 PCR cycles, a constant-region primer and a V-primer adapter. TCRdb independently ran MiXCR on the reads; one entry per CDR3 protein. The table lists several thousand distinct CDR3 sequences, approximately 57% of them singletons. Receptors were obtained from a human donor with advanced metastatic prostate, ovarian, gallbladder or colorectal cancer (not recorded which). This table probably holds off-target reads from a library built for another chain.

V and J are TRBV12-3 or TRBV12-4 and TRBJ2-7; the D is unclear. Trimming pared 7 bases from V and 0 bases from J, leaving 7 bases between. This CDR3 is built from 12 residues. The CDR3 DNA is TGTGCCAGCACCTTAGACTCCTACGAGCAGTACTTC. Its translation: CASTLDSYEQYF.

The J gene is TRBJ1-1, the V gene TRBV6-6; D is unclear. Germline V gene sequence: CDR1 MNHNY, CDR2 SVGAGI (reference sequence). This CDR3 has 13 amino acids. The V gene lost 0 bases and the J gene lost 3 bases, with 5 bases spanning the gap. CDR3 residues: CASSYSGYTEAFF. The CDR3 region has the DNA TGTGCCAGCAGTTACTCAGGCTACACTGAAGCTTTCTTT.

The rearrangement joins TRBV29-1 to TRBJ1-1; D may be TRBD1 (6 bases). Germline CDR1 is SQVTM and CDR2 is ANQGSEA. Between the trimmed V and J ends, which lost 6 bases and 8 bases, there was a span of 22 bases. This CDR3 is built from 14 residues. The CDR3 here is CSVRGEQGWREAFF. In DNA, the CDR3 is TGCAGCGTGAGGGGTGAACAGGGTTGGAGGGAAGCTTTCTTT.

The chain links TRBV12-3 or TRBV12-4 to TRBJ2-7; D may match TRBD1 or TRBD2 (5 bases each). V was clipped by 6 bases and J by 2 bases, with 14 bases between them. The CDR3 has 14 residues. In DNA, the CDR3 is TGTGCCAGCAGCATTCGGGACGGCACCTACGAGCAGTACTTC. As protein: CASSIRDGTYEQYF.

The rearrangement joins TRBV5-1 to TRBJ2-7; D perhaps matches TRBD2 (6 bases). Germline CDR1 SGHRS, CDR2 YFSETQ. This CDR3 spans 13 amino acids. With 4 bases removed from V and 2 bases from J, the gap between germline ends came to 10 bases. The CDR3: CASSRGIAYEQYF. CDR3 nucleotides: TGCGCCAGCAGCCGGGGGATTGCCTACGAGCAGTACTTC.

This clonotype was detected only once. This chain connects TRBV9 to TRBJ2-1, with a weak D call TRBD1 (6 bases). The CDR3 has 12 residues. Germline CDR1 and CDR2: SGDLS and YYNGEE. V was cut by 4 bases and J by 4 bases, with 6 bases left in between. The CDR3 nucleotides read TGTGCCAGCAGCAGGGGGTACAATGAGCAGTTCTTC. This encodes CASSRGYNEQFF.

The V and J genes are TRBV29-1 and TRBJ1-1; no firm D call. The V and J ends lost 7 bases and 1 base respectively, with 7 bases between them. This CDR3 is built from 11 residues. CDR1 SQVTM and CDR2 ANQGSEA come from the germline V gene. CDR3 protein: CSALGNTEAFF. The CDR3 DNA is TGCAGCGCCCTGGGGAACACTGAAGCTTTCTTT.

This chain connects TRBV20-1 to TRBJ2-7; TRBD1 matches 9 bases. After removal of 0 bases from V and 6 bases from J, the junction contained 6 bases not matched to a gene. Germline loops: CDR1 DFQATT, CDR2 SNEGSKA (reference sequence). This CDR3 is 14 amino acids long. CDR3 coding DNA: TGCAGTGCTAGAGACTCCGCGGACAGGGGCGAGCAGTACTTC. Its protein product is CSARDSADRGEQYF.

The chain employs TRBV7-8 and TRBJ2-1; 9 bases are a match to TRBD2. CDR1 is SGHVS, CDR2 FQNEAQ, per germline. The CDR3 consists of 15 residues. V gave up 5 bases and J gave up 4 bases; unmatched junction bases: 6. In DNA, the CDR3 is TGTGCCAGCAGCCTGCGGGGGGGCCAGTACAATGAGCAGTTCTTC. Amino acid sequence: CASSLRGGQYNEQFF. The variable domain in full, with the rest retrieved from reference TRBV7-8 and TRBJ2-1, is GAGVSQSPRYKVAKRGQDVALRCDPISGHVSLFWYQQALGQGPEFLTYFQNEAQLDKSGLPSDRFFAERPEGSVSTLKIQRTQQEDSAVYLCASSLRGGQYNEQFFGPGTRLTVL.

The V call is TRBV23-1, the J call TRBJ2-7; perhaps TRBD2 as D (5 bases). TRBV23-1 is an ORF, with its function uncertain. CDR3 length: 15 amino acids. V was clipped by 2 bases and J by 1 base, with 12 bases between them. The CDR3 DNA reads TGCGCCAGCAGTCAAGTGGAGGATTCTTCCTACGAGCAGTACTTC. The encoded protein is CASSQVEDSSYEQYF.

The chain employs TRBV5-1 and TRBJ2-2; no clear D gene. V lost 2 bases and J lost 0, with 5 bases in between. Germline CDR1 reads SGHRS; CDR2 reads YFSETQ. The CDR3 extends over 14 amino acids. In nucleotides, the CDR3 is TGCGCCAGCAGCTTTGCCGCGAACACCGGGGAGCTGTTTTTT. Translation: CASSFAANTGELFF.

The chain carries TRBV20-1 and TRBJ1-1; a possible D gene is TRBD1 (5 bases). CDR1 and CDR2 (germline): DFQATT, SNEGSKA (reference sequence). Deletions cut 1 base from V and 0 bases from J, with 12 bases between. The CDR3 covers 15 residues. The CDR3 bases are TGCAGTGCTAGAGGGGGGGACCTCATGAACACTGAAGCTTTCTTT. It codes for CSARGGDLMNTEAFF.

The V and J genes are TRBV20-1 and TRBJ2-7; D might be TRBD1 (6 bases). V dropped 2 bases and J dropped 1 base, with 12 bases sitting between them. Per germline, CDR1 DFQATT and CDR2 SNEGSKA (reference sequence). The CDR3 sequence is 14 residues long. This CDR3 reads CSARRTEVSYEQYF. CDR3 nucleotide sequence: TGCAGTGCTAGACGGACAGAAGTGTCCTACGAGCAGTACTTC.

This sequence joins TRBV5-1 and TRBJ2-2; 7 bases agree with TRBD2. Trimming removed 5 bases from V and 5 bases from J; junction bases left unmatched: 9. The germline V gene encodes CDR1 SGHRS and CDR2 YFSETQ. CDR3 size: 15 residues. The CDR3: CASSPAQGGTGELFF. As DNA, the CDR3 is TGCGCCAGCAGTCCAGCGCAGGGAGGGACCGGGGAGCTGTTTTTT. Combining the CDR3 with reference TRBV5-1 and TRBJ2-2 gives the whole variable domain KAGVTQTPRYLIKTRGQQVTLSCSPISGHRSVSWYQQTPGQGLQFLFEYFSETQRNKGNFPGRFSGRQFSNSRSEMNVSTLELGDSALYLCASSPAQGGTGELFFGEGSRLTVL.

CDR3 region: CASSLAYGTDTQYF. Here the CDR3 DNA reads TGTGCCAGCAGTTTGGCGTACGGCACAGATACGCAGTATTTT. The chain couples TRBV28 to TRBJ2-3, with no clear D. The CDR3 totals 14 residues. V was clipped by 3 bases and J by 1 base, with 8 bases between them. Germline V lookup: CDR1 MDHEN, CDR2 SYDVKM.

CDR3 DNA: TGCAGCGTTGATCTAGGGGCAACAGATACGCAGTATTTT. Protein sequence: CSVDLGATDTQYF. This chain uses TRBV29-1 with TRBJ2-3, with a weak D call TRBD1 (5 bases). Germline assignment: CDR1 SQVTM and CDR2 ANQGSEA. CDR3 size: 13 residues. With 3 bases removed from V and 3 bases from J, the gap between germline ends came to 10 bases.

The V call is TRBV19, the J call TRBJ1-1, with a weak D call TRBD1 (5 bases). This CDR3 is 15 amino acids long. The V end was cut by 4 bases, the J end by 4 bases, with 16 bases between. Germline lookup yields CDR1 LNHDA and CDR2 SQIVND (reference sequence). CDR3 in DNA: TGTGCCAGTAGTAATCTAAGGGGCCAGGGCACTGAAGCTTTCTTT. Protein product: CASSNLRGQGTEAFF.

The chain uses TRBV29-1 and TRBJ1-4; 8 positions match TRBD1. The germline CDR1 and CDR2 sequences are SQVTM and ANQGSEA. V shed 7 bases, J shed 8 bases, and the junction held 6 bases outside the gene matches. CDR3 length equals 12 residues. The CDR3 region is CSGWTGTEKLFF. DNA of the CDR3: TGCAGCGGCTGGACAGGGACGGAAAAACTGTTTTTT.

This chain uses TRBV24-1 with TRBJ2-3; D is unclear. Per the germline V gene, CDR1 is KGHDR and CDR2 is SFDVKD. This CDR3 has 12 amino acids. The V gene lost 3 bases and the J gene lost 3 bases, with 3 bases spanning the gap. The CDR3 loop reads CATSDGTDTQYF. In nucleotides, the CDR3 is TGTGCCACCAGTGATGGGACAGATACGCAGTATTTT.

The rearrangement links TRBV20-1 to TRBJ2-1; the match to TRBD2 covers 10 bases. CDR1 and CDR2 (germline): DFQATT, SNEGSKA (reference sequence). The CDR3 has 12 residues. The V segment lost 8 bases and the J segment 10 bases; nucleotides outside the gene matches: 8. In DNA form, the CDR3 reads TGCAGTTCAAGCGGGGGGGAGAGGGAGCAGTTCTTC. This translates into CSSSGGEREQFF.

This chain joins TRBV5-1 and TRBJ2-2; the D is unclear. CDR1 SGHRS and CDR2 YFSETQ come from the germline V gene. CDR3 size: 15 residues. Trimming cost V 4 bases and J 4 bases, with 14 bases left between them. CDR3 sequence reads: CASSPRAESTGELFF. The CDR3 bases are TGCGCCAGCAGCCCCCGGGCCGAGTCCACCGGGGAGCTGTTTTTT. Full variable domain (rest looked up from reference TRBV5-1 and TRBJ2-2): KAGVTQTPRYLIKTRGQQVTLSCSPISGHRSVSWYQQTPGQGLQFLFEYFSETQRNKGNFPGRFSGRQFSNSRSEMNVSTLELGDSALYLCASSPRAESTGELFFGEGSRLTVL.

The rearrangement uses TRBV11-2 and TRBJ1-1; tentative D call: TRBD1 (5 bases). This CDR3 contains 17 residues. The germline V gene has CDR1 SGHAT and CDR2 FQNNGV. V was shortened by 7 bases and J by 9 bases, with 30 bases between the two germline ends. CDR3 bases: TGTGCCAGCACCACCCAAAAATCGTATTTGGGCAGGGATCAAGCTTTCTTT. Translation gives CASTTQKSYLGRDQAFF.

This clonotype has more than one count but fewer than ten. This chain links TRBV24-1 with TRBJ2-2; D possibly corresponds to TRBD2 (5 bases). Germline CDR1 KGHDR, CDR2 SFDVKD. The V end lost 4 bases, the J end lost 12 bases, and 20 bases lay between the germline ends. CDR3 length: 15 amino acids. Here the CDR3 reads CATSEADSLVLKLFF. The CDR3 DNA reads TGTGCCACCAGTGAAGCGGACTCGCTCGTTTTGAAGCTGTTTTTT.

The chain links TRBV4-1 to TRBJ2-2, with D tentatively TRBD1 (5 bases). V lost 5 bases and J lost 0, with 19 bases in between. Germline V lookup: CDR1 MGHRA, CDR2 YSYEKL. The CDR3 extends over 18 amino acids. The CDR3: CASSEVSAGISNTGELFF. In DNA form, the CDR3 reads TGCGCCAGCAGCGAAGTTTCTGCAGGGATTTCGAACACCGGGGAGCTGTTTTTT.

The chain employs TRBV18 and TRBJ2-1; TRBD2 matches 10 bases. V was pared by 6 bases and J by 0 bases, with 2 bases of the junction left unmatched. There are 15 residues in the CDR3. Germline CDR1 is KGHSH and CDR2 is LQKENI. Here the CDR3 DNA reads TGTGCCAGCTCTGGACTAGCGGCCTCCTACAATGAGCAGTTCTTC. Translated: CASSGLAASYNEQFF.

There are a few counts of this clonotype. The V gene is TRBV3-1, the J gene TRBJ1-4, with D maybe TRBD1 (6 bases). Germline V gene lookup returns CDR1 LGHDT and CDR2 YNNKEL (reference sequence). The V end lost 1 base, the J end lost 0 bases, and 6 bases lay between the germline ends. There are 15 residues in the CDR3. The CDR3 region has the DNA TGTGCCAGCAGCCAAGGGACAGCAACTAATGAAAAACTGTTTTTT. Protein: CASSQGTATNEKLFF.

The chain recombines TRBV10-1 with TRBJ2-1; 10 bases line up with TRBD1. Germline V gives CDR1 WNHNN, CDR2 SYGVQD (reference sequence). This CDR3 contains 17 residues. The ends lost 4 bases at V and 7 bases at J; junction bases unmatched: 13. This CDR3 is CASSGTLTGGLRNEQFF. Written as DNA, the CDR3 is TGCGCCAGCAGTGGTACCTTGACAGGGGGCTTAAGGAATGAGCAGTTCTTC.

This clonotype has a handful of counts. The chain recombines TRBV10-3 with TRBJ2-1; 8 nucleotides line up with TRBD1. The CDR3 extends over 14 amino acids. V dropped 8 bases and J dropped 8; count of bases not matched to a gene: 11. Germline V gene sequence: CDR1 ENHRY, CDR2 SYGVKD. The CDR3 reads CAISRQGAIDEQFF. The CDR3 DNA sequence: TGTGCCATCTCCAGGCAGGGGGCGATTGATGAGCAGTTCTTC.

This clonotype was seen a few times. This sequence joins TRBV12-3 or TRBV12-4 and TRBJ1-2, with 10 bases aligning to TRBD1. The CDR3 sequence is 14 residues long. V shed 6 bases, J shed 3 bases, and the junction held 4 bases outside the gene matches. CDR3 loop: CASRTGQGDYGYTF. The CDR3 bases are TGTGCCAGCAGGACCGGACAGGGGGACTATGGCTACACCTTC.

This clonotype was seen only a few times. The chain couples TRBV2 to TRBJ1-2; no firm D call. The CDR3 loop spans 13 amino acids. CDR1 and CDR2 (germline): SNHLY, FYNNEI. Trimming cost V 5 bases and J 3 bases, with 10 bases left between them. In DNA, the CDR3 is TGTGCCAGCAGTTCAACAGTTGACTATGGCTACACCTTC. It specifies CASSSTVDYGYTF. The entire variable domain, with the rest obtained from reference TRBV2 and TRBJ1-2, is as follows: EPEVTQTPSHQVTQMGQEVILRCVPISNHLYFYWYRQILGQKVEFLVSFYNNEISEKSEIFDDQFSVERPDGSNFTLKIRSTKLEDSAMYFCASSSTVDYGYTFGSGTRLTVV.